A single sample is the source of the 21 T cell receptor beta chains below, sequenced in a study of human T cells and chemical hapten exposure. Using its own MiXCR run on the RACE reads, TCRdb lists one record per CDR3 protein. Of more than 70,000 distinct CDR3 sequences listed, around 9% were seen once; the top ten hold 2.9%. Time point denoted: healthy volunteer bleed at 2 weeks. Someone pulled total RNA out of unfractionated whole blood. Source material: whole blood. These receptors all come from a female donor in good health. Some clones in this sample may be carry-over from other donors' samples.

This clonotype was observed a handful of times. V gene TRBV7-2 combines with J gene TRBJ1-5; D gene uncertain. The CDR3 sequence is 16 residues long. V lost 1 base and J 0 bases, leaving 10 bases between the germline ends. In germline, CDR1 is SGHTA, CDR2 FQGNSA. Here the CDR3 reads CASSLEGPYSNQPQHF. The CDR3, as DNA: TGTGCCAGCAGCTTAGAGGGTCCGTATAGCAATCAGCCCCAGCATTTT. The complete variable domain, with remaining parts taken from reference TRBV7-2 and TRBJ1-5, reads GAGVSQSPSNKVTEKGKDVELRCDPISGHTALYWYRQSLGQGLEFLIYFQGNSAPDKSGLPSDRFSAERTGGSVSTLTIQRTQQEDSAVYLCASSLEGPYSNQPQHFGDGTRLSIL.

J is TRBJ2-3 and V is TRBV7-2; 12 bases match TRBD2. J gave up 6 bases and V 5 bases, and 9 bases lay outside the gene matches. The CDR3 runs to 16 residues. Germline CDR1 and CDR2: SGHTA and FQGNSA. CDR3 DNA sequence: TGTGCCAGCAGCCCTCGACTAGCGGGAGAGGCGGATACGCAGTATTTT. It is translated as CASSPRLAGEADTQYF.

This clonotype was detected a few times. The V gene is TRBV7-2, the J gene TRBJ1-6; D is undetermined. CDR3 length equals 15 residues. Germline CDR1 is SGHTA and CDR2 is FQGNSA. V lost 2 bases to trimming and J lost 5 bases, with 10 bases between them. CDR3 amino acids: CASSLQTENNSPLHF. The CDR3 DNA reads TGTGCCAGCAGCTTACAGACGGAAAATAATTCACCCCTCCACTTT.

This clonotype was counted at least ten times. The gene calls are TRBV20-1 and TRBJ2-7; D is possibly TRBD2 (6 bases). The CDR3 contains 13 residues. Trimming removed 7 bases at V and 7 bases at J, with 20 bases between. Germline CDR1 is DFQATT and CDR2 is SNEGSKA (reference sequence). The CDR3 nucleotides are TGCAGTGGAGGCCAGCGGGCCTCTGGGGAGCAGTACTTC. Protein sequence: CSGGQRASGEQYF.

This clonotype has ten or more counts. The chain recombines TRBV10-2 with TRBJ1-4, with TRBD1 as a possible D gene (5 bases). V was pared by 5 bases and J by 8 bases, with 12 bases between. CDR1 is WSHSY and CDR2 is SAAADI in the germline V gene. There are 13 residues in the CDR3. The CDR3 coding sequence is TGCGCCAGCAGTACTAGGACAAGGGAAAAACTGTTTTTT. Protein: CASSTRTREKLFF.

A remark on this clonotype: A much bigger clone sits one base away, suggesting this may be a read error. The chain links TRBV7-2 to TRBJ1-5; the D gene is possibly TRBD1 (6 bases). Germline CDR1 and CDR2: SGHTA and FQGNSA. The CDR3 sequence is 14 residues long. DNA of the CDR3: TGTGCCAGCAGCCAATGGGACACGTATCAGCCCCAGAATTTT. This sequence encodes CASSQWDTYQPQNF.

V gene TRBV7-2 combines with J gene TRBJ2-7; D unresolved. This CDR3 region has 14 residues. Germline values: CDR1 SGHTA, CDR2 FQGNSA. Trimming shortened V by 2 bases and J by 5 bases, and 13 bases separated the two germline ends. The CDR3 loop is CASSLSLSTNEQYF. The DNA of the CDR3 is TGTGCCAGCAGCTTATCTTTATCCACTAACGAGCAGTACTTC.

This clonotype showed up just a few times. The genes are TRBV4-1 and TRBJ2-6; D may be TRBD1 or TRBD2 (5 bases each). Trimming pared 1 base from V and 1 base from J, leaving 17 bases between. There are 19 residues in the CDR3. Germline loops: CDR1 MGHRA, CDR2 YSYEKL. This CDR3 is CASSQGMGVTGSGANVLTF. In DNA, the CDR3 is TGCGCCAGCAGCCAAGGGATGGGGGTAACTGGGTCTGGGGCCAACGTCCTGACTTTC.

The chain carries TRBV30 and TRBJ1-1; 9 bases align to TRBD1. The CDR3 sequence is 13 residues long. V lost 0 bases to trimming and J lost 6 bases; unmatched junction nucleotides: 2. The germline V gene has CDR1 GTSNPN and CDR2 SVGIG (reference sequence). CDR3 nucleotide sequence: TGTGCCTGGAGTGTAGGGACAGGGCCTGAAGCTTTCTTT. Amino acids: CAWSVGTGPEAFF. The full variable domain, its missing parts supplied by reference TRBV30 and TRBJ1-1, is SQTIHQWPATLVQPVGSPLSLECTVEGTSNPNLYWYRQAAGRGLQLLFYSVGIGQISSEVPQNLSASRPQDRQFILSSKKLLLSDSGFYLCAWSVGTGPEAFFGQGTRLTVV.

In its sample, this clonotype was seen many times. The chain uses TRBV2 and TRBJ2-4, with 15 bases matching TRBD2. The CDR3 is 19 amino acids. Germline-derived CDR1 and CDR2 are SNHLY and FYNNEI. Trimming at V came to 5 bases and at J to 1 base, leaving 9 bases not matched to a gene. CDR3 amino acids: CASSHGLAGGPEAKNIQYF. For the CDR3, the DNA is TGTGCCAGCAGTCACGGACTAGCGGGAGGGCCCGAGGCCAAAAACATTCAGTACTTC.

This clonotype has a handful of counts. The chain uses TRBV4-3 and TRBJ2-3; D might be TRBD1 (6 bases). This CDR3 spans 16 amino acids. Between the trimmed V and J ends, which lost 0 bases and 1 base, there was a span of 11 bases. Germline lookup yields CDR1 LGHNA and CDR2 YSLEER. CDR3 sequence reads: CASSQDGTKGTDTQYF. The CDR3 bases are TGCGCCAGCAGCCAAGACGGGACAAAAGGCACAGATACGCAGTATTTT.

This clonotype was counted at least ten times. This sequence joins TRBV20-1 and TRBJ2-3; D is ambiguous. V was trimmed by 2 bases and J by 6 bases, leaving 12 bases between them. CDR3 length: 13 residues. The germline gives CDR1 DFQATT, CDR2 SNEGSKA (reference sequence). DNA of the CDR3: TGCAGTGCTAGAAGTTCTAGTCGCGATACGCAGTATTTT. Translated: CSARSSSRDTQYF.

The sample holds a few counts of this clonotype. The chain uses TRBV5-1 and TRBJ1-1; 8 bases are a match to TRBD1. Per germline, CDR1 SGHRS and CDR2 YFSETQ. The CDR3 has 13 amino acids. The V segment lost 4 bases and the J segment 11 bases; nucleotides outside the gene matches: 10. CDR3: CASSRDRTHGAFF. CDR3 DNA sequence: TGCGCCAGCAGCCGGGACAGGACACATGGGGCTTTCTTT.

The chain recombines TRBV7-2 with TRBJ1-4, with D tentatively TRBD1 (6 bases). The CDR3 contains 16 residues. V was shortened by 0 bases and J by 8 bases, with 16 bases between the two germline ends. Germline assignment: CDR1 SGHTA and CDR2 FQGNSA. CDR3 residues: CASSLAGGAGVEKLFF. In DNA, the CDR3 is TGTGCCAGCAGCTTAGCAGGAGGGGCAGGGGTCGAAAAACTGTTTTTT.

This clonotype was recorded at least ten times. The chain recombines TRBV20-1 with TRBJ1-5, with D unresolved. Germline-derived CDR1 and CDR2 are DFQATT and SNEGSKA (reference sequence). V lost 1 base and J 5 bases, leaving 9 bases between the germline ends. The CDR3 has 13 amino acids. The CDR3 loop reads CSARGEAYQPQHF. CDR3 nucleotide sequence: TGCAGTGCTAGAGGGGAGGCTTATCAGCCCCAGCATTTT.

This clonotype showed up just a few times. V gene TRBV28 combines with J gene TRBJ1-2, with TRBD1 identical over 8 bases. The germline V gene encodes CDR1 MDHEN and CDR2 SYDVKM. The CDR3 sequence is 17 residues long. V shed 5 bases and J 6 bases; nucleotides not matched to a gene: 17. The CDR3, as DNA: TGTGCCAGCAGTGATTGGCAGGGGGCGTTACGTTTGGATGGCTACACCTTC. This translates into CASSDWQGALRLDGYTF.

The chain combines TRBV28 with TRBJ1-1; D is perhaps TRBD1 (5 bases). Germline V lookup: CDR1 MDHEN, CDR2 SYDVKM. The CDR3 has 14 residues. Trimming removed 5 bases from V and 10 bases from J, with 20 bases in between. The chain's CDR3 is CASSIQGILRRAFF. CDR3 in DNA: TGTGCCAGCAGTATTCAGGGTATCTTGAGAAGAGCTTTCTTT.

This clonotype was recorded at least ten times. The chain uses TRBV19 and TRBJ1-1; D may be TRBD1 (6 bases). Trimming removed 3 bases from V and 1 base from J, with 18 bases in between. Germline lookup yields CDR1 LNHDA and CDR2 SQIVND (reference sequence). CDR3 length: 17 amino acids. The CDR3 region has the DNA TGTGCCAGTAGTATGCAGGACTATTGGGGGCCGAACACTGAAGCTTTCTTT. Translation gives CASSMQDYWGPNTEAFF.

The chain employs TRBV30 and TRBJ2-7, with 10 bases lining up with TRBD1. The germline V gene has CDR1 GTSNPN and CDR2 SVGIG (reference sequence). The V gene end was trimmed by 4 bases and the J gene end by 4 bases; junction bases not matched to a gene: 7. This CDR3 region has 14 residues. The CDR3, as DNA: TGTGCCTGGACCCACGACAGGGGGCGTTACGAGCAGTACTTC. It encodes CAWTHDRGRYEQYF.

This clonotype showed up just a few times. The chain uses TRBV27 and TRBJ2-3; 13 nucleotides align to TRBD2. Germline V gene data show CDR1 as MNHEY and CDR2 as SMNVEV (reference sequence). Trimming removed 0 bases from V and 7 bases from J; junction bases left unmatched: 4. This CDR3 region has 16 residues. For the CDR3, the DNA is TGTGCCAGCAGTTTATCCGGGACTAGCGGGGTATATACGCAGTATTTT. It translates to CASSLSGTSGVYTQYF.

This clonotype has a count of ten or more. The chain is built from TRBV28 and TRBJ2-5; the match to TRBD1 covers 7 bases. V was clipped by 5 bases and J by 2 bases; unmatched bases: 8. Germline lookup yields CDR1 MDHEN and CDR2 SYDVKM. The CDR3 consists of 15 residues. CDR3: CASSPTGTAQETQYF. The CDR3 bases are TGTGCCAGCAGTCCAACGGGGACAGCTCAAGAGACCCAGTACTTC.